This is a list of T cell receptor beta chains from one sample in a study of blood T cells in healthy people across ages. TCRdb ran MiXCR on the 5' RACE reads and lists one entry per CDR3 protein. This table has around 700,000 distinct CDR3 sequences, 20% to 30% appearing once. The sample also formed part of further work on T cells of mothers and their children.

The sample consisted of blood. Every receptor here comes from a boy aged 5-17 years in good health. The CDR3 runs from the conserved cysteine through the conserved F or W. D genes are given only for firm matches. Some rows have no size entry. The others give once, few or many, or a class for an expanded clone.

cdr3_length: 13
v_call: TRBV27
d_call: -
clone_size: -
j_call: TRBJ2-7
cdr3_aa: CASSKGTSYEQYF
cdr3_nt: TGTGCCAGCAGTAAGGGAACTTCCTACGAGCAGTACTTC

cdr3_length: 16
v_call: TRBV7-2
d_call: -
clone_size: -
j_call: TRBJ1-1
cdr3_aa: CASSTHVDSMNTEAFF
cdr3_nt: TGTGCCAGCAGCACCCACGTCGACAGTATGAACACTGAAGCTTTCTTT

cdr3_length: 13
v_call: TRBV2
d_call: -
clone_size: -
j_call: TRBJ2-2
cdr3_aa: CASRGTGTGELFF
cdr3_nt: TGTGCCAGCAGGGGGACTGGCACCGGGGAGCTGTTTTTT

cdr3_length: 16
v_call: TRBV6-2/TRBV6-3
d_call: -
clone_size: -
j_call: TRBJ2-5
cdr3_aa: CASSYSRREREETQYF
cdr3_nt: TGTGCCAGCAGTTACTCTAGGAGGGAGAGAGAAGAGACCCAGTACTTC

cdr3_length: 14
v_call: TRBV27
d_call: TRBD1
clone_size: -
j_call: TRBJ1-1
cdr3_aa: CASSLTGGVLGAFF
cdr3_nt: TGTGCCAGCAGTTTGACAGGGGGCGTCTTAGGAGCTTTCTTT

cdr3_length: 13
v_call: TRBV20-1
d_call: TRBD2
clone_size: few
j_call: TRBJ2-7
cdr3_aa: CSARDSGEGEQYF
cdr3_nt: TGCAGTGCTAGAGATTCGGGGGAGGGCGAGCAGTACTTC

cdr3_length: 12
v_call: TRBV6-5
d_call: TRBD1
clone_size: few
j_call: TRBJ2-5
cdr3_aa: CASSWDRKTQYF
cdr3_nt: TGTGCCAGCAGTTGGGACAGAAAGACCCAGTACTTC

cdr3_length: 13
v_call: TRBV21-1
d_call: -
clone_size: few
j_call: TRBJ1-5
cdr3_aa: CASSNRIGQPQHF
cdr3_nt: TGTGCCAGCAGCAATAGGATCGGTCAGCCCCAGCATTTT

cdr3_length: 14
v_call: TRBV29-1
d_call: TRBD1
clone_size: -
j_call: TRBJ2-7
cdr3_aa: CSVSRDRDSYEQYF
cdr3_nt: TGCAGCGTAAGCAGGGACAGGGACTCCTACGAGCAGTACTTC

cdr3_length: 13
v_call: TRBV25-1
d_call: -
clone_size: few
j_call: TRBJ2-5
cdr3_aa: CASSGGGRETQYF
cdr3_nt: TGTGCCAGCAGTGGAGGAGGGAGGGAGACCCAGTACTTC

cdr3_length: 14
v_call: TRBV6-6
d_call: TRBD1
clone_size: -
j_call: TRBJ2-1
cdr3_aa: CASRPGTANNEQFF
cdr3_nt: TGTGCCAGCAGACCCGGGACAGCAAACAATGAGCAGTTCTTC

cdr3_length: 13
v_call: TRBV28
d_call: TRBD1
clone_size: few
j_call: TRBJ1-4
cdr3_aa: CASRGQPVEKLFF
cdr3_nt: TGTGCCAGCAGGGGACAGCCCGTAGAAAAACTGTTTTTT

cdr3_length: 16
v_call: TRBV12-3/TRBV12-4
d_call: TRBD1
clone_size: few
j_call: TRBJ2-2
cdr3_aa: CASSSPGQGISGELFF
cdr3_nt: TGTGCCAGCAGTTCCCCGGGACAGGGGATCTCCGGGGAGCTGTTTTTT

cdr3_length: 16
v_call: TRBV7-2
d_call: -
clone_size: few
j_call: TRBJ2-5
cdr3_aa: CASSLLGWGLQETQYF
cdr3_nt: TGTGCCAGCAGCTTATTGGGGTGGGGGCTACAAGAGACCCAGTACTTC

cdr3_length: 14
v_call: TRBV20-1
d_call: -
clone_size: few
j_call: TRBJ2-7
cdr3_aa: CSARPRTIPYEQYF
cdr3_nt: TGCAGTGCTAGACCCAGGACGATTCCCTACGAGCAGTACTTC

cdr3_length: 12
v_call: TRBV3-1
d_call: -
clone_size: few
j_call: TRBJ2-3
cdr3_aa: CASSQGSQPQYF
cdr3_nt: TGTGCCAGCAGCCAGGGGAGTCAGCCCCAGTATTTT

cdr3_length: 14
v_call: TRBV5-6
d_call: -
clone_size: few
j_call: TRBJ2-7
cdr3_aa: CASSWQTRGWEQYF
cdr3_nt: TGTGCCAGCAGCTGGCAGACCCGCGGTTGGGAGCAGTACTTC

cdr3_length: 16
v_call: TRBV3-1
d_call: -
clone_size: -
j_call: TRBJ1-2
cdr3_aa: CASSQAAGGDNYGYTF
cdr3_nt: TGTGCCAGCAGCCAAGCGGCCGGGGGGGATAACTATGGCTACACCTTC

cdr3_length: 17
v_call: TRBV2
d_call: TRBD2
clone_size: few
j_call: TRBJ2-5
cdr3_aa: CASSPGTSGSLGETQYF
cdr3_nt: TGTGCCAGCAGTCCCGGGACTAGCGGGTCCCTCGGAGAGACCCAGTACTTC